This TCR beta chain was documented in a study of blood T cells in healthy people across ages. V was shortened by 1 base and J by 3 bases, with 15 bases between the two germline ends. CDR1 is DFQATT and CDR2 is SNEGSKA in the germline V gene (reference sequence). CDR3 length: 15 residues. For the second PCR, which ran for roughly 6 to 11 cycles, a sample-barcoded 5' primer and a J-beta primer mix were used. Each CDR3 protein is one row after TCRdb ran MiXCR on the 5' RACE reads. The sample consists of 550,000 to 700,000 distinct CDR3 sequences, 27% of them appearing once. V usage is TRBV20-1 and J usage is TRBJ2-5, with D perhaps matching TRBD1 (6 bases). The sample consisted of blood. This receptor was obtained from a woman between 65 and 79 years old in good health. The CDR3 DNA reads TGCAGTGCTAGAGGAAATTACAGGGTTGAAGAGACCCAGTACTTC. Amino acids: CSARGNYRVEETQYF.